These 9 T cell receptor beta chains were sequenced from one sample in a study of blood T cell repertoires in COVID-19 (dated by TCRdb to the early 2020s). The protocol used for the library was the immunoSEQ multiplex PCR assay. TCRdb re-hosts the immuneACCESS table, in-frame sequences only. Its copies lack some clones; in the studies checked, an unresolved V gene accounts for under half of them, and the cause for the rest is not known. In all, the sample holds approximately 210,000 clones, and 80% to 85% of those were seen once. The ten largest clones add up to around 20% of the sample. Specimen: peripheral blood. These receptors all come from a human donor in a cohort sampled during active COVID-19.

The genes are TRBV7-3 and TRBJ2-7; TRBD2 matches at 7 bases. V lost 9 bases, J lost 1 base, and 12 bases stayed unmatched. The germline V gene has CDR1 SGHTA and CDR2 FQGTGA. The CDR3 covers 15 residues. The CDR3 nucleotides read TGTGCCAGAACTTCTGGGACTATACATTCCTACGAGCAGTACGTC. This encodes CARTSGTIHSYEQYV.

This chain uses TRBV19 with TRBJ1-1; 8 positions match TRBD1. Germline V gives CDR1 LNHDA, CDR2 SQIVND (reference sequence). The CDR3 totals 14 residues. Trimming removed 5 bases from V and 11 bases from J; junction bases left unmatched: 13. The CDR3 DNA follows: TGTGCCAGTAGTCCCCAAGGACAGGGAAGGGATGCTTTCTTT. This codes for CASSPQGQGRDAFF.

The rearrangement joins TRBV5-1 to TRBJ2-1, with D perhaps matching TRBD1 (6 bases). V lost 4 bases to trimming and J lost 4 bases, with 21 bases between them. Germline CDR1 is SGHRS and CDR2 is YFSETQ. CDR3 length equals 17 residues. The CDR3 reads CASSPRPYGQQYNEQFF. DNA for the CDR3: TGCGCCAGCAGCCCCAGACCCTATGGACAGCAATACAATGAGCAGTTCTTC.

This rearrangement joins TRBV7-6 to TRBJ1-1; D gene unclear. This CDR3 comprises 13 residues. Germline CDR1 is SGHVS and CDR2 is FNYEAQ. The ends were cut back, 2 bases at V and 0 bases at J, with 4 bases in the middle. Written as DNA, the CDR3 is TGTGCCAGCAGCTTATCAGTGAACACTGAAGCTTTCTTT. It is translated as CASSLSVNTEAFF.

The V and J genes are TRBV2 and TRBJ1-2; 7 positions agree with TRBD1. V was clipped by 6 bases and J by 0 bases; unmatched bases: 4. CDR1 is SNHLY, CDR2 FYNNEI, per germline. CDR3 length: 14 residues. In DNA form, the CDR3 reads TGTGCCAGCAGCCTGGGGACAGCTAACTATGGCTACACCTTC. This encodes CASSLGTANYGYTF. Based on the CDR3 plus reference TRBV2 and TRBJ1-2, the full variable domain is EPEVTQTPSHQVTQMGQEVILRCVPISNHLYFYWYRQILGQKVEFLVSFYNNEISEKSEIFDDQFSVERPDGSNFTLKIRSTKLEDSAMYFCASSLGTANYGYTFGSGTRLTVV.

The genes are TRBV14 and TRBJ1-3; 7 bases align to TRBD1. Germline CDR1 SGHDN, CDR2 FVKESK. Trimming removed 3 bases from V and 4 bases from J; junction bases left unmatched: 6. The CDR3 has 15 residues. CDR3 region: CASSQRGQVGNTIYF. Here the CDR3 DNA reads TGTGCCAGCAGCCAGAGAGGACAGGTCGGAAACACCATATATTTT.

V is TRBV6-5 and J is TRBJ1-1; D is unresolved. Germline CDR1 is MNHEY and CDR2 is SVGAGI. Trimming cost V 6 bases and J 3 bases, with 11 bases left between them. The CDR3 spans 13 residues. The CDR3 DNA reads TGTGCCAGCAGCACCCTTTCGGACACTGAAGCTTTCTTT. Translating gives CASSTLSDTEAFF.

Comments on this clone: Other DNA sequences in the same sample also yield this CDR3. The genes are TRBV19 and TRBJ2-5, with 8 positions matching TRBD2. The germline CDR1 and CDR2 sequences are LNHDA and SQIVND (reference sequence). V was clipped by 3 bases and J by 2 bases; unmatched bases: 2. The CDR3 consists of 14 residues. The CDR3 sequence: CASSITSGQETQYF. The DNA for the CDR3 is TGTGCCAGTAGTATTACTAGCGGACAAGAGACCCAGTACTTC. Using reference TRBV19 and TRBJ2-5 for the parts outside the CDR3, the full variable domain is DGGITQSPKYLFRKEGQNVTLSCEQNLNHDAMYWYRQDPGQGLRLIYYSQIVNDFQKGDIAEGYSVSREKKESFPLTVTSAQKNPTAFYLCASSITSGQETQYFGPGTRLLVL.

The chain employs TRBV6-5 and TRBJ1-3; no reliable D call. Germline V lookup: CDR1 MNHEY, CDR2 SVGAGI. The CDR3 runs 15 residues. The V end was cut by 7 bases, the J end by 2 bases, with 15 bases between. CDR3 bases: TGTGCCAGCACCCCGGGCGGGAGCCCTGGAAACACCATATATTTT. Encoded protein: CASTPGGSPGNTIYF.